This T cell receptor (beta chain) was identified during a study of T cells after yellow fever vaccination. CDR3 size: 18 residues. CDR1 is SGHRS, CDR2 YFSETQ, per germline. Trimming removed 2 bases from V and 6 bases from J, with 23 bases in between. TCRdb called the 5' RACE reads again in MiXCR, with one record for every CDR3 protein. The sample contains around 320,000 distinct CDR3 sequences, approximately 4% of which appear only once. General study results and limits: Reappearance after the booster was seen for most primary-vaccination clones, at 95% to 96% CD4 and around 88% CD8.

This clonotype was detected ten times or more. As yet, its antigen is unknown. The sample here was PBMCs, taken 15 days after the yellow fever booster vaccination. V gene TRBV5-1 combines with J gene TRBJ2-2; D perhaps matches TRBD1 (6 bases). The receptor was derived from a man between 18 and 35 years old who received the YFV17D yellow fever vaccine. The CDR3 DNA reads TGCGCCAGCAGCTTCAAAGGCTTACAGGGTGCAATTGCCGGGGAGCTGTTTTTT. The encoded protein is CASSFKGLQGAIAGELFF.